Following are 14 T cell receptor beta chains from one sample sequenced in a study of neurological immune-mediated disorders. Each CDR3 protein is one row after TCRdb ran MiXCR on the 5' RACE reads. The table shows 12,000 to 15,000 distinct CDR3 sequences, with around 13% occurring only once. The sample was CD8+ T cells from blood. Receptors were obtained from a female donor with HTLV-1-associated myelopathy (HAM/TSP).

This clonotype was seen many times. The chain couples TRBV7-9 to TRBJ1-1, with 8 bases that match TRBD1. The CDR3 runs to 13 residues. The V gene's germline CDR1 is SEHNR and CDR2 FQNEAQ (reference sequence). Trimming at V came to 5 bases and at J to 9 bases, leaving 8 bases not matched to a gene. This CDR3 reads CASSPDRAPQAFF. The CDR3 nucleotides are TGTGCCAGCAGCCCGGACAGGGCCCCGCAAGCTTTCTTT.

A single count supports this clonotype. The chain combines TRBV11-2 with TRBJ2-2, with 11 bases that match TRBD2. V was pared by 1 base and J by 5 bases, with 3 bases of the junction left unmatched. The CDR3 is made up of 16 amino acids. CDR1 SGHAT and CDR2 FQNNGV come from the germline V gene. The CDR3 here is CASSLGTSGSTGELFF. The DNA of the CDR3 is TGTGCCAGCAGCTTAGGTACTAGCGGGAGTACCGGGGAGCTGTTTTTT.

The table lists this clonotype with many counts. The chain couples TRBV20-1 to TRBJ1-4, with 8 nucleotides matching TRBD1. V lost 5 bases and J lost 8; bases outside the gene matches: 4. Germline loops: CDR1 DFQATT, CDR2 SNEGSKA (reference sequence). The CDR3 covers 12 residues. CDR3 DNA sequence: TGCAGTGCTGACAGGGGAGACGAAAAACTGTTTTTT. This encodes CSADRGDEKLFF.

This clonotype appeared many times. The J gene is TRBJ2-2, the V gene TRBV12-3 or TRBV12-4; D possibly corresponds to TRBD2 (6 bases). Trimming left V 2 bases short and J 8 bases short, with 9 bases between. The CDR3 length is 13 residues. Here the CDR3 reads CASSLPGRGELFF. CDR3 bases: TGTGCCAGCAGTTTACCGGGGAGGGGGGAGCTGTTTTTT.

At least ten counts were recorded for this clonotype. V usage is TRBV12-3 or TRBV12-4 and J usage is TRBJ2-1, with no clear D. The CDR3 consists of 16 residues. V gave up 10 bases and J gave up 4 bases, with 23 bases separating them. The CDR3 DNA follows: TGTGCCACCACTCTCGCGACTTACATGGGGTACAATGAGCAGTTCTTC. It translates to CATTLATYMGYNEQFF.

This clonotype counts as medium-sized. The chain uses TRBV20-1 and TRBJ2-7, with D perhaps TRBD2 (6 bases). Germline V gives CDR1 DFQATT, CDR2 SNEGSKA (reference sequence). Trimming removed 1 base at V and 0 bases at J, with 13 bases between. The CDR3 totals 15 residues. The CDR3 nucleotides are TGCAGTGCTAGAGGTAGGATGACTAGCTCCTACGAGCAGTACTTC. Translation gives CSARGRMTSSYEQYF.

The chain joins TRBV3-1 to TRBJ2-1, with 8 positions matching TRBD2. The germline V gene encodes CDR1 LGHDT and CDR2 YNNKEL (reference sequence). The junction had 21 bases not matched to a gene; V was cut back by 2 bases and J by 9 bases. The CDR3 sequence is 19 residues long. CDR3 in amino acids: CASSQKRLGGSGTSPEQFF. The CDR3 nucleotides read TGTGCCAGCAGCCAAAAAAGGTTGGGGGGTAGCGGGACATCTCCTGAGCAGTTCTTC.

In its sample, this clonotype was seen many times. The chain joins TRBV7-9 to TRBJ2-1; weak D call: TRBD1 (8 bases). This CDR3 region has 16 residues. CDR1 and CDR2 from the germline V gene are SEHNR and FQNEAQ (reference sequence). Between the trimmed V and J ends, which lost 2 bases and 5 bases, there was a span of 16 bases. Here the CDR3 DNA reads TGTGCCAGCAGCTTACCCCCTACAGGGGGGGACAATGAGCAGTTCTTC. This sequence encodes CASSLPPTGGDNEQFF. Full variable domain (rest looked up from reference TRBV7-9 and TRBJ2-1): DTGVSQNPRHKITKRGQNVTFRCDPISEHNRLYWYRQTLGQGPEFLTYFQNEAQLEKSRLLSDRFSAERPKGSFSTLEIQRTEQGDSAMYLCASSLPPTGGDNEQFFGPGTRLTVL.

This clonotype has ten or more counts. The V and J genes are TRBV12-3 or TRBV12-4 and TRBJ1-4, with TRBD1 identical over 7 bases. This CDR3 is 16 amino acids long. Unmatched junction bases numbered 7, after V lost 6 bases and J lost 0 bases. The CDR3 DNA sequence: TGTGCCAGCAGCCATCAGGGGGAGACAACTAATGAAAAACTGTTTTTT. Its protein is CASSHQGETTNEKLFF.

This clonotype was seen at least ten times. The chain couples TRBV27 to TRBJ2-5, with D possibly matching TRBD1 (5 bases). The CDR3 is 14 amino acids. Looked up from germline, CDR1 is MNHEY and CDR2 is SMNVEV (reference sequence). V was clipped by 4 bases and J by 2 bases, with 11 bases between them. CDR3: CASSSTTEQETQYF. The CDR3 DNA reads as TGTGCCAGCAGTTCAACGACAGAACAAGAGACCCAGTACTTC.

This clonotype was observed once. This chain links TRBV20-1 with TRBJ2-3; the D gene is possibly TRBD1 (5 bases). The germline V gene has CDR1 DFQATT and CDR2 SNEGSKA (reference sequence). The CDR3 spans 12 residues. Trimming removed 3 bases from V and 5 bases from J, with 9 bases in between. In nucleotides, the CDR3 is TGCAGTGCTAGGGGCCAGGGAGATACGCAGTATTTT. It is translated as CSARGQGDTQYF.

This clonotype has more than one count but fewer than ten. This rearrangement joins TRBV27 to TRBJ2-3; D might be TRBD1 or TRBD2, each matching 6 bases. The length of the CDR3 is 18 residues. Germline lookup yields CDR1 MNHEY and CDR2 SMNVEV (reference sequence). V dropped 8 bases and J dropped 0 bases, with 24 bases sitting between them. This CDR3 is CASPGAYPGASSTDTQYF. CDR3 DNA sequence: TGTGCCAGCCCGGGGGCGTATCCGGGTGCGTCTAGCACAGATACGCAGTATTTT.

This clonotype was detected ten times or more. The genes are TRBV25-1 and TRBJ2-7; 7 bases match TRBD2. The CDR3 loop spans 15 amino acids. With 1 base clipped from V and 0 bases from J, the junction kept 3 bases outside the gene matches. The germline V gene encodes CDR1 MGHDK and CDR2 SYGVNS. The CDR3, as DNA: TGTGCCAGCAGTGAATTTCGCGGGAGCTCCTACGAGCAGTACTTC. Residues: CASSEFRGSSYEQYF.

To note about this clonotype: No conserved phenylalanine or tryptophan is present at the end of the CDR3, so a read error is the likely explanation. The J gene is TRBJ2-1, the V gene TRBV7-9, with 13 positions matching TRBD2. The CDR3 is 19 amino acids. Looked up from germline, CDR1 is SEHNR and CDR2 is FQNEAQ (reference sequence). CDR3 bases: TGTACCAGCAGCTTCGGTACTAGCGGGAGGGCCGGAGATTGGTATGAGCAGTTCGTC. Protein sequence: CTSSFGTSGRAGDWYEQFV.